One sample yielded the 19 T cell receptor beta chains listed below, sequenced in a study of response to subunit inactivated influenza vaccine. TCRdb recomputed calls from the RT-PCR reads with MiXCR, one row per CDR3 protein. This table holds hundreds of thousands of distinct CDR3 sequences, about an eighth found once. The sequencing here drew on PBMCs from blood, taken on the day of vaccination. These receptors were obtained from a man aged 45 to 65 who received an inactivated influenza vaccine.

This clonotype occurred a few times. The chain employs TRBV9 and TRBJ2-7, with a weak D call TRBD2 (7 bases). V was trimmed by 2 bases and J by 2 bases, leaving 14 bases between them. Per germline, CDR1 SGDLS and CDR2 YYNGEE. CDR3 length: 15 amino acids. The CDR3 spells CASSVGGASAYEQYF. CDR3 nucleotides: TGTGCCAGCAGCGTTGGGGGGGCGTCCGCCTACGAGCAGTACTTC. Together with reference TRBV9 and TRBJ2-7, the CDR3 gives the full variable domain: DSGVTQTPKHLITATGQRVTLRCSPRSGDLSVYWYQQSLDQGLQFLIQYYNGEERAKGNILERFSAQQFPDLHSELNLSSLELGDSALYFCASSVGGASAYEQYFGPGTRLTVT.

The chain uses TRBV9 and TRBJ2-5; no clear D gene. The CDR3 loop spans 13 amino acids. V was trimmed by 2 bases and J by 5 bases, leaving 10 bases between them. Germline V CDR1 and CDR2: SGDLS, YYNGEE. The CDR3 nucleotides are TGTGCCAGCAGCGTGAACCCTATGGAGACCCAGTACTTC. This codes for CASSVNPMETQYF.

This chain joins TRBV19 and TRBJ2-7; 11 bases line up with TRBD2. The germline gives CDR1 LNHDA, CDR2 SQIVND (reference sequence). The CDR3 is 14 residues long. V lost 8 bases and J lost 5; bases outside the gene matches: 8. DNA for the CDR3: TGTGCCAGTTCTAAGAGACTAGCGGGGAACGAGCAGTACTTC. This gives the protein CASSKRLAGNEQYF. The variable domain in full, completed from reference TRBV19 and TRBJ2-7, reads DGGITQSPKYLFRKEGQNVTLSCEQNLNHDAMYWYRQDPGQGLRLIYYSQIVNDFQKGDIAEGYSVSREKKESFPLTVTSAQKNPTAFYLCASSKRLAGNEQYFGPGTRLTVT.

The chain has TRBV10-3 and TRBJ1-2; no firm D call. This CDR3 spans 14 amino acids. V was cut by 0 bases and J by 3 bases, with 8 bases left in between. CDR1 is ENHRY and CDR2 is SYGVKD in the germline V gene. The CDR3 loop reads CAISESLGDYGYTF. The CDR3 bases are TGTGCCATCAGTGAGTCTTTGGGTGACTATGGCTACACCTTC.

This clonotype has just a few counts. The chain employs TRBV20-1 and TRBJ2-7; TRBD1 agrees at 10 bases. The CDR3 is 15 amino acids. Germline V CDR1 and CDR2: DFQATT, SNEGSKA (reference sequence). V lost 1 base, J lost 2 bases, and 5 bases stayed unmatched. DNA for the CDR3: TGCAGTGCTAGAGTCAGAGGACAGGGGGCCTACGAGCAGTACTTC. Protein sequence: CSARVRGQGAYEQYF.

This clonotype was detected only a few times. This sequence joins TRBV29-1 and TRBJ2-4; TRBD1 is a possible D gene (5 bases). Germline assignment: CDR1 SQVTM and CDR2 ANQGSEA. The V gene lost 5 bases and the J gene lost 0 bases, with 11 bases spanning the gap. The CDR3 has 14 residues. In DNA form, the CDR3 reads TGCAGCGTTTTTCTCAGGGTAGCCAAAAACATTCAGTACTTC. It yields the protein CSVFLRVAKNIQYF.

This clonotype has more than one count but fewer than ten. CDR3 DNA sequence: TGTGCCAGCAGTTTAACGGACAGGGCGGGCTATGGCTACACCTTC. The encoded protein is CASSLTDRAGYGYTF. The chain combines TRBV28 with TRBJ1-2, with 8 bases lining up with TRBD1. Losses at the gene ends were 2 bases for V and 4 bases for J; bases not matched to a gene: 6. There are 15 residues in the CDR3. In germline, CDR1 is MDHEN, CDR2 SYDVKM.

This sequence joins TRBV20-1 and TRBJ2-5; the D call may be TRBD1 or TRBD2 (5 bases each). Trimming shortened V by 5 bases and J by 2 bases, and 12 bases separated the two germline ends. Germline loops: CDR1 DFQATT, CDR2 SNEGSKA (reference sequence). The CDR3 has 13 amino acids. Here the CDR3 reads CSARDLGQETQYF. The CDR3 DNA sequence: TGCAGTGCTCGGGACCTCGGGCAAGAGACCCAGTACTTC.

This clonotype was observed a handful of times. This sequence joins TRBV5-1 and TRBJ1-4; maybe TRBD1 (6 bases). From germline, CDR1 is SGHRS and CDR2 YFSETQ. The CDR3 spans 14 residues. Trimming cost V 3 bases and J 8 bases, with 14 bases left between them. The CDR3 here is CASSSRAGEEKLFF. CDR3 coding DNA: TGCGCCAGCAGCTCGAGGGCAGGGGAAGAAAAACTGTTTTTT.

In this sample, this clonotype turned up a few times. The chain combines TRBV6-5 with TRBJ2-5, with 9 bases fitting TRBD2. The CDR3 loop spans 16 amino acids. With 0 bases clipped from V and 6 bases from J, the junction kept 8 bases outside the gene matches. Germline CDR1 reads MNHEY; CDR2 reads SVGAGI. CDR3 amino acids: CASSYSTSGSIQTQYF. The CDR3 nucleotides are TGTGCCAGCAGTTACTCGACTAGCGGATCCATTCAGACCCAGTACTTC.

The chain uses TRBV20-1 and TRBJ2-2; a weak D match, TRBD2 (6 bases). Trimming took off 3 bases at V and 7 bases at J, with 12 bases between the two ends. From germline, CDR1 is DFQATT and CDR2 SNEGSKA (reference sequence). There are 13 residues in the CDR3. The CDR3: CSARVGGFGELFF. The DNA of the CDR3 is TGCAGTGCTAGGGTGGGAGGTTTCGGGGAGCTGTTTTTT.

This clonotype was counted only a few times. V is TRBV20-1 and J is TRBJ2-3; the D is unclear. Trimming took 0 bases from V and 0 from J, leaving 7 bases between them. CDR1 is DFQATT and CDR2 is SNEGSKA in the germline V gene (reference sequence). CDR3 size: 14 residues. The CDR3 sequence is CSAREGPSTDTQYF. DNA of the CDR3: TGCAGTGCTAGAGAAGGGCCAAGCACAGATACGCAGTATTTT.

V is TRBV15 and J is TRBJ2-3, with 7 positions matching TRBD2. The CDR3 is 17 residues long. J lost 3 bases, V lost 1 base, and 10 bases had no gene match. Germline V lookup: CDR1 LNHNV, CDR2 YYDKDF (reference sequence). CDR3 residues: CATSRGMDGEGTDTQYF. In DNA form, the CDR3 reads TGTGCCACCAGCAGAGGCATGGATGGGGAGGGGACAGATACGCAGTATTTT.

The CDR3 bases are TGTGCCAGCAGTTTCCTGACAGGTGGTAATTCACCCCTCCACTTT. Protein product: CASSFLTGGNSPLHF. The chain uses TRBV27 and TRBJ1-6; perhaps TRBD1 as D (6 bases). CDR3 size: 15 residues. The germline V and J ends were trimmed by 3 bases and 6 bases, with 12 bases remaining between them. From germline, CDR1 is MNHEY and CDR2 SMNVEV (reference sequence).

This clonotype was picked up a small number of times. The chain carries TRBV2 and TRBJ2-2; D unclear. V was pared by 4 bases and J by 0 bases, with 15 bases between. Germline V CDR1 and CDR2: SNHLY, FYNNEI. The CDR3 runs to 17 residues. The CDR3 is CASSGLRTPSNTGELFF. The CDR3 DNA is TGTGCCAGCAGTGGACTCCGCACCCCTTCGAACACCGGGGAGCTGTTTTTT.

This clonotype was picked up a small number of times. The CDR3, as DNA: TGTGCCAGCAGCTTGGCCCAGGGAGGGAACTACGAGCAGTACTTC. Translated: CASSLAQGGNYEQYF. This sequence joins TRBV2 and TRBJ2-7; 7 nucleotides align to TRBD2. V shed 6 bases, J shed 3 bases, and the junction held 11 bases outside the gene matches. Germline CDR1 reads SNHLY; CDR2 reads FYNNEI. The CDR3 sequence is 15 residues long.

Ten or more counts support this clonotype. The chain uses TRBV12-3 or TRBV12-4 and TRBJ2-7, with a weak D call TRBD2 (6 bases). The CDR3 is 13 amino acids. V lost 3 bases and J lost 2, with 8 bases in between. CDR3 sequence: CASSFGEAYEQYF. DNA of the CDR3: TGTGCCAGCAGTTTTGGGGAGGCCTACGAGCAGTACTTC.

This chain uses TRBV3-1 with TRBJ1-1; TRBD1 aligns across 9 bases. Germline V gives CDR1 LGHDT, CDR2 YNNKEL (reference sequence). The V segment lost 1 base and the J segment 6 bases; nucleotides outside the gene matches: 9. This CDR3 has 16 residues. This chain's CDR3 is CASSQGADRGVAEAFF. The DNA of the CDR3 is TGTGCCAGCAGCCAAGGAGCCGACAGGGGGGTCGCTGAAGCTTTCTTT.

This clonotype was found a few times. The V call is TRBV11-1, the J call TRBJ2-6; 9 nucleotides align to TRBD1. CDR3 length equals 20 residues. Germline V lookup: CDR1 SGHAT, CDR2 FQDESV (reference sequence). Trimming cost V 3 bases and J 0 bases; bases outside gene matches: 12. CDR3 protein: CASSFNPRDRVNSGANVLTF. The CDR3, as DNA: TGTGCCAGCAGCTTTAACCCTCGGGACAGGGTAAACTCTGGGGCCAACGTCCTGACTTTC. The full variable domain, in which reference TRBV11-1 and TRBJ2-6 provide the parts outside the CDR3, is EAEVAQSPRYKITEKSQAVAFWCDPISGHATLYWYRQILGQGPELLVQFQDESVVDDSQLPKDRFSAERLKGVDSTLKIQPAELGDSAMYLCASSFNPRDRVNSGANVLTFGAGSRLTVL.